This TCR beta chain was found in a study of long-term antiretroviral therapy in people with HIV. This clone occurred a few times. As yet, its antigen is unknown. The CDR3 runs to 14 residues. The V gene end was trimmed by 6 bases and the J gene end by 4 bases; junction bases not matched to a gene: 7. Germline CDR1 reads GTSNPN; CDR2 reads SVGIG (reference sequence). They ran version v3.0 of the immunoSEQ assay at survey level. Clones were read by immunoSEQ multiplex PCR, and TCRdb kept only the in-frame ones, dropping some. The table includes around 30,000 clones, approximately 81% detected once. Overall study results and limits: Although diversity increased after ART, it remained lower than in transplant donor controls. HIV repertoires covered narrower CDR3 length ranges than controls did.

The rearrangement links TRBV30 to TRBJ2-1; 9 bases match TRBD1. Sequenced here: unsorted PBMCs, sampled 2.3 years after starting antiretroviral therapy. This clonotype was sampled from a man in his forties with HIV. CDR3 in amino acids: CACGQGISYNEQFF. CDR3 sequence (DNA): TGTGCCTGTGGACAGGGGATTTCGTACAATGAGCAGTTCTTC.